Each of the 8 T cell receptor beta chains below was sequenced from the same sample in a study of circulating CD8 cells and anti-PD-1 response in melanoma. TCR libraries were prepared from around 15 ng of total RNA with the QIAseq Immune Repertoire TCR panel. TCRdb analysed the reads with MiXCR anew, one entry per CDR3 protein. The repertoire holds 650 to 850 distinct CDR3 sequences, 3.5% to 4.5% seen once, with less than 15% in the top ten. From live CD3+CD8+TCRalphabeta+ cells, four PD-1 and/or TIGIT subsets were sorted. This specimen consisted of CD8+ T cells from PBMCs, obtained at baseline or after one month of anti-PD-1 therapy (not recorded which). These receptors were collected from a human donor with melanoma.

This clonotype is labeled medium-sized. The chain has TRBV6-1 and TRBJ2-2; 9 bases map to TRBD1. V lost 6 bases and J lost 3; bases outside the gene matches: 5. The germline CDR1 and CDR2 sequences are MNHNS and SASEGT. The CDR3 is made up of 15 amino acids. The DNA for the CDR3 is TGTGCCAGCAGACAGGGGGCTTGGGACACCGGGGAGCTGTTTTTT. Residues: CASRQGAWDTGELFF.

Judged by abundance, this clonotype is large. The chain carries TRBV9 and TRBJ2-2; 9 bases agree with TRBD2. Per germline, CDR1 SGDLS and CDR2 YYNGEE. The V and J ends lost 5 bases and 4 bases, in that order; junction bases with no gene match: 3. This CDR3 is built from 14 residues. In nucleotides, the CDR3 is TGTGCCAGCAGTGGAGCGGGGGGCACCGGGGAGCTGTTTTTT. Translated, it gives CASSGAGGTGELFF.

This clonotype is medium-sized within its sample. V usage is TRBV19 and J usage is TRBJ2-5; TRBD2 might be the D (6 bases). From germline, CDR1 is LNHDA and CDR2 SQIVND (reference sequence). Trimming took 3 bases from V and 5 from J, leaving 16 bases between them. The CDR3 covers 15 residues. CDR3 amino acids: CASSILSGLRETQYF. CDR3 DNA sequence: TGTGCCAGTAGTATCCTCTCGGGACTCAGGGAGACCCAGTACTTC. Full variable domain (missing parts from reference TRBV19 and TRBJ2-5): DGGITQSPKYLFRKEGQNVTLSCEQNLNHDAMYWYRQDPGQGLRLIYYSQIVNDFQKGDIAEGYSVSREKKESFPLTVTSAQKNPTAFYLCASSILSGLRETQYFGPGTRLLVL.

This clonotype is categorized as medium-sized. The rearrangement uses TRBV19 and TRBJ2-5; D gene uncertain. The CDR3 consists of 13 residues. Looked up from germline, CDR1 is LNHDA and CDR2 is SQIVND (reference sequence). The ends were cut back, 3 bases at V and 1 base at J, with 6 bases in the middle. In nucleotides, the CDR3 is TGTGCCAGTAGTATGAGCCTCCAAGAGACCCAGTACTTC. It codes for CASSMSLQETQYF.

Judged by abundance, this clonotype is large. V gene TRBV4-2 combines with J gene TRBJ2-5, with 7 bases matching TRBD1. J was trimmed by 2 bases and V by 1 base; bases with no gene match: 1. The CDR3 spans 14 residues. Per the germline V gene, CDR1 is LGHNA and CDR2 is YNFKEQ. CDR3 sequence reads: CASSQGGQQETQYF. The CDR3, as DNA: TGTGCCAGCAGCCAAGGGGGACAGCAAGAGACCCAGTACTTC.

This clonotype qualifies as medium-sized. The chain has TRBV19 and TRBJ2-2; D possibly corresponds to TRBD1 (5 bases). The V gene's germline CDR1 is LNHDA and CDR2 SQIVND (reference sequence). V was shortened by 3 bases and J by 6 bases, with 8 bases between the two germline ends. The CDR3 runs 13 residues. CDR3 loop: CASSMQGPGELFF. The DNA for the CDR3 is TGTGCCAGTAGTATGCAGGGCCCCGGGGAGCTGTTTTTT.

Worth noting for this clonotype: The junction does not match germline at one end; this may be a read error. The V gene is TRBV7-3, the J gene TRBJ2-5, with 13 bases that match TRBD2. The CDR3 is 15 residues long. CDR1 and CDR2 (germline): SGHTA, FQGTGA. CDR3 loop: CACSSGTSGVETQYF. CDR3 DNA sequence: TGTGCCTGCAGCTCAGGGACTAGCGGGGTAGAGACCCAGTACTTT. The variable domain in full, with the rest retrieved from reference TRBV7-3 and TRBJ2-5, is GAGVSQTPSNKVTEKGKYVELRCDPISGHTALYWYRQSLGQGPEFLIYFQGTGAADDSGLPNDRFFAVRPEGSVSTLKIQRTERGDSAVYLCACSSGTSGVETQYFGPGTRLLVL.

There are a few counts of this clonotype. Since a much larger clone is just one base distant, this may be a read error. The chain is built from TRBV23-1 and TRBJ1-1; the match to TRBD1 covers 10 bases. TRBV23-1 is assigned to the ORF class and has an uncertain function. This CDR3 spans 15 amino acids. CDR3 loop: CAGSRDRGRNTEAFF. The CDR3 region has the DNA TGCGCCGGCAGTCGGGACAGGGGTAGGAACACTGAAGCTTTCTTT.